This entry concerns a single TCR beta chain. Primers: 60 Vbeta forward and 13 Jbeta reverse. The assay was immunoSEQ multiplex PCR, and TCRdb's table has in-frame clones only and misses some. The repertoire holds about 110,000 clones, with roughly 70% as singletons. These data come from a study of cytomegalovirus exposure and HLA in healthy donors. J gave up 6 bases and V 2 bases, and 3 bases lay outside the gene matches. The CDR3 is made up of 14 amino acids. CDR1 is SGHVS, CDR2 FNYEAQ, per germline. The chain uses TRBV7-6 and TRBJ2-1; 8 bases are a match to TRBD2. Sequencing was performed on PBMCs. This TCR came from a woman in her 40s in good health and CMV-seronegative. CDR3 sequence (DNA): TGTGCCAGCAGCTTACTAGCGGGCTCCAATGAGCAGTTCTTC. Translating it yields CASSLLAGSNEQFF.